Listed here are 27 T cell receptor beta chains from one sample, sequenced in a study of T cell clones after liver transplantation. Produced via immunoSEQ multiplex PCR; TCRdb's table is partial and in-frame only. The sample shows 50,000 or so clones, 70% to 75% of them seen only once. The source was CD4+ T cells from blood, collected less than 70 months after liver transplant. Source of these receptors: a human patient who received a liver transplant. Some T cells here may be from the graft donor.

The chain links TRBV4-1 to TRBJ1-2; 9 positions match TRBD1. Looked up from germline, CDR1 is MGHRA and CDR2 is YSYEKL. The CDR3 is made up of 16 amino acids. Losses at the gene ends were 3 bases for V and 5 bases for J; bases not matched to a gene: 10. The DNA for the CDR3 is TGCGCCAGCAGCCAGGATCCGGGACAGGGAACGTATGGCTACACCTTC. Translation: CASSQDPGQGTYGYTF.

The chain recombines TRBV2 with TRBJ2-1; 10 bases are shared with TRBD2. The CDR3 has 15 residues. The V and J ends lost 6 bases and 1 base, in that order; junction bases with no gene match: 3. Germline-derived CDR1 and CDR2 are SNHLY and FYNNEI. CDR3: CASRASGGSYNEQFF. The CDR3 DNA is TGTGCCAGCAGGGCTAGCGGGGGTTCCTACAATGAGCAGTTCTTC.

This clone was recorded a few times. The V and J genes are TRBV7-9 and TRBJ2-7; TRBD1 is a possible D gene (6 bases). This CDR3 has 13 amino acids. The germline V gene encodes CDR1 SEHNR and CDR2 FQNEAQ (reference sequence). V was clipped by 5 bases and J by 5 bases, with 13 bases between them. CDR3 sequence reads: CASSRGGMDEQYF. The DNA of the CDR3 is TGTGCCAGCAGCCGAGGGGGTATGGACGAGCAGTACTTC. Full variable domain (remainder filled in from reference TRBV7-9 and TRBJ2-7): DTGVSQNPRHKITKRGQNVTFRCDPISEHNRLYWYRQTLGQGPEFLTYFQNEAQLEKSRLLSDRFSAERPKGSFSTLEIQRTEQGDSAMYLCASSRGGMDEQYFGPGTRLTVT.

V and J are TRBV7-2 and TRBJ2-2; no clear D gene. CDR1 and CDR2 from the germline V gene are SGHTA and FQGNSA. The V gene lost 0 bases and the J gene lost 6 bases, with 2 bases spanning the gap. This CDR3 is built from 12 residues. The CDR3 loop is CASSLAAGELFF. CDR3 nucleotide sequence: TGTGCCAGCAGCTTAGCTGCCGGGGAGCTGTTTTTT.

V is TRBV11-2 and J is TRBJ1-4; 7 bases are a match to TRBD1. Germline V CDR1 and CDR2: SGHAT, FQNNGV. J lost 5 bases, V lost 5 bases, and 8 bases had no gene match. This CDR3 has 15 residues. The CDR3 DNA follows: TGTGCCAGCAGCCATTCGACAGGGATCAATGAAAAACTGTTTTTT. Translated, it gives CASSHSTGINEKLFF.

The chain joins TRBV25-1 to TRBJ2-5, with 12 nucleotides matching TRBD1. The junction had 10 bases not matched to a gene; V was cut back by 10 bases and J by 4 bases. Germline-derived CDR1 and CDR2 are MGHDK and SYGVNS. There are 15 residues in the CDR3. The CDR3 DNA reads TGTGCCAACACCCTTGGGACAGGGGGCTTAGAGACCCAGTACTTC. This encodes CANTLGTGGLETQYF.

This clone is medium-sized by share. This chain connects TRBV5-8 to TRBJ1-2, with 7 bases aligning to TRBD1. The J segment lost 3 bases and the V segment lost 4 bases, leaving 9 bases of the junction unmatched. CDR1 is SGHTS and CDR2 is YDEGEE in the germline V gene. The CDR3 spans 15 residues. CDR3 residues: CASSILQGGDYGYTF. DNA for the CDR3: TGTGCCAGCAGCATCTTGCAGGGGGGAGACTATGGCTACACCTTC. Using reference TRBV5-8 and TRBJ1-2 for the parts outside the CDR3, the full variable domain is EAGVTQSPTHLIKTRGQQATLRCSPISGHTSVYWYQQALGLGLQFLLWYDEGEERNRGNFPPRFSGRQFPNYSSELNVNALELEDSALYLCASSILQGGDYGYTFGSGTRLTVV.

The chain joins TRBV10-1 to TRBJ2-7, with D perhaps TRBD1 (6 bases). V was clipped by 5 bases and J by 7 bases, with 9 bases between them. Germline CDR1 WNHNN, CDR2 SYGVQD (reference sequence). This CDR3 spans 11 amino acids. The CDR3 coding sequence is TGCGCCAGCAGTACAGGGTGGGAGCAGTACTTC. Its translation is CASSTGWEQYF.

CDR3 sequence (DNA): TGTGCCAGCAGCCCGCAGGGTAAGAGGATTGACACTGAAGCTTTCTTT. It is translated as CASSPQGKRIDTEAFF. The V and J genes are TRBV5-4 and TRBJ1-1, with D perhaps matching TRBD1 (5 bases). Trimming cost V 4 bases and J 3 bases, with 19 bases left between them. The CDR3 is made up of 16 amino acids. Germline loops: CDR1 SGHNT, CDR2 YYREEE (reference sequence).

The chain couples TRBV19 to TRBJ1-5, with TRBD1 as a possible D gene (5 bases). Germline V lookup: CDR1 LNHDA, CDR2 SQIVND (reference sequence). The V end was cut by 9 bases, the J end by 6 bases, with 15 bases between. This CDR3 comprises 13 residues. The CDR3 nucleotides are TGTGCCAGCAGAGGGAGTAGGGGTCAGCCCCAGCATTTT. Encoded protein: CASRGSRGQPQHF.

The chain carries TRBV5-4 and TRBJ2-1, with D possibly TRBD1 on 6 matching bases. Germline lookup yields CDR1 SGHNT and CDR2 YYREEE (reference sequence). Deletions cut 2 bases from V and 7 bases from J, with 22 bases between. The CDR3 totals 17 residues. CDR3 sequence: CASSFVQGAFAFNEQFF. Written as DNA, the CDR3 is TGTGCCAGCAGCTTCGTACAGGGCGCTTTTGCCTTTAATGAGCAGTTCTTC.

V usage is TRBV28 and J usage is TRBJ2-5; no clear D gene. Trimming stripped 5 bases from V and 1 base from J, with 5 bases between. CDR1 and CDR2 (germline): MDHEN, SYDVKM. CDR3 length equals 12 residues. The DNA of the CDR3 is TGTGCCAGCAGTCGATCCCAAGAGACCCAGTACTTC. Residues: CASSRSQETQYF.

This clone showed up just a few times. The V and J genes are TRBV5-4 and TRBJ2-7; no firm D call. V lost 0 bases and J 0 bases, leaving 10 bases between the germline ends. The CDR3 totals 15 residues. From germline, CDR1 is SGHNT and CDR2 YYREEE (reference sequence). The CDR3 loop is CASSLGSTSSYEQYF. Here the CDR3 DNA reads TGTGCCAGCAGCTTGGGATCCACGAGCTCCTACGAGCAGTACTTC.

The rearrangement uses TRBV28 and TRBJ2-2, with D possibly matching TRBD2 (7 bases). Per germline, CDR1 MDHEN and CDR2 SYDVKM. The V end was cut by 10 bases, the J end by 7 bases, with 16 bases between. The CDR3 covers 13 residues. The CDR3 sequence is CAKGGGAGGELFF. In DNA form, the CDR3 reads TGTGCCAAAGGAGGGGGGGCCGGCGGGGAGCTGTTTTTT.

The genes are TRBV2 and TRBJ1-1; no clear D gene. V lost 4 bases and J 5 bases, leaving 14 bases between the germline ends. The CDR3 runs 14 residues. Germline V gene sequence: CDR1 SNHLY, CDR2 FYNNEI. CDR3 loop: CASSGIIGRTEAFF. CDR3 bases: TGTGCCAGCAGTGGTATAATAGGGAGGACTGAAGCTTTCTTT. Looking up the rest from reference TRBV2 and TRBJ1-1 gives the full variable domain: EPEVTQTPSHQVTQMGQEVILRCVPISNHLYFYWYRQILGQKVEFLVSFYNNEISEKSEIFDDQFSVERPDGSNFTLKIRSTKLEDSAMYFCASSGIIGRTEAFFGQGTRLTVV.

A single count supports this clone. The chain is built from TRBV4-1 and TRBJ1-4; D perhaps matches TRBD1 (6 bases). Germline V gene lookup returns CDR1 MGHRA and CDR2 YSYEKL. CDR3 length: 15 residues. The V end lost 3 bases, the J end lost 8 bases, and 16 bases lay between the germline ends. The DNA for the CDR3 is TGCGCCAGCAGCCAGAAGTTCGGGGGGCGAGAAAAACTGTTTTTT. This translates into CASSQKFGGREKLFF.

The chain combines TRBV7-3 with TRBJ2-2, with a possible D match to TRBD1 (5 bases). Trimming pared 2 bases from V and 7 bases from J, leaving 11 bases between. The CDR3 covers 14 residues. Germline CDR1 SGHTA, CDR2 FQGTGA. As DNA, the CDR3 is TGTGCCAGCAGCTTAGTGCAGGGCTTCGGGGAGCTGTTTTTT. Translated: CASSLVQGFGELFF.

This chain joins TRBV5-1 and TRBJ2-3; D perhaps matches TRBD2 (7 bases). V gave up 0 bases and J gave up 4 bases, with 12 bases separating them. There are 15 residues in the CDR3. Germline V lookup: CDR1 SGHRS, CDR2 YFSETQ. This CDR3 reads CASSLEGGAPDTQYF. The CDR3 DNA sequence: TGCGCCAGCAGCTTGGAAGGGGGGGCCCCAGATACGCAGTATTTT. Drawing the rest from reference TRBV5-1 and TRBJ2-3, the complete variable domain is KAGVTQTPRYLIKTRGQQVTLSCSPISGHRSVSWYQQTPGQGLQFLFEYFSETQRNKGNFPGRFSGRQFSNSRSEMNVSTLELGDSALYLCASSLEGGAPDTQYFGPGTRLTVL.

This clone is a singleton in its sample. The V and J genes are TRBV2 and TRBJ1-5; TRBD1 might be the D (5 bases). The CDR3 covers 13 residues. V lost 2 bases and J lost 4, with 6 bases in between. The germline gives CDR1 SNHLY, CDR2 FYNNEI. The CDR3 loop reads CASSEQGNQPQHF. The CDR3, as DNA: TGTGCCAGCAGTGAACAGGGTAATCAGCCCCAGCATTTT.

The table lists this clone with a few counts. This chain uses TRBV28 with TRBJ1-5, with D uncertain. Germline-derived CDR1 and CDR2 are MDHEN and SYDVKM. This CDR3 contains 14 residues. Trimming left V 6 bases short and J 4 bases short, with 13 bases between. The CDR3 DNA reads TGTGCCAGCAGGCGGACCAACGAGAATCAGCCCCAGCATTTT. The encoded protein is CASRRTNENQPQHF.

The rearrangement links TRBV5-1 to TRBJ2-7; D is unresolved. Germline V gives CDR1 SGHRS, CDR2 YFSETQ. The CDR3 runs 11 residues. Deletions cut 4 bases from V and 5 bases from J, with 7 bases between. CDR3 sequence: CASSLHDEQYF. The CDR3 bases are TGCGCCAGCAGCCTTCACGACGAGCAGTACTTC.

This chain joins TRBV7-8 and TRBJ1-6, with a tentative D call TRBD1 (6 bases). The CDR3 runs to 16 residues. The V gene lost 5 bases and the J gene lost 6 bases, with 17 bases spanning the gap. Per the germline V gene, CDR1 is SGHVS and CDR2 is FQNEAQ. CDR3 sequence: CASSPMGRGLNSPLHF. As DNA, the CDR3 is TGTGCCAGCAGCCCCATGGGCAGGGGACTTAATTCACCCCTCCACTTT.

This clone was found once. The chain employs TRBV10-3 and TRBJ2-5; the match to TRBD2 covers 11 bases. The germline V gene encodes CDR1 ENHRY and CDR2 SYGVKD. Trimming removed 6 bases from V and 2 bases from J; junction bases left unmatched: 5. The CDR3 is made up of 15 amino acids. The CDR3 here is CAIRSSGGLQETQYF. The CDR3 DNA reads as TGTGCCATCAGGTCTAGCGGGGGGCTTCAAGAGACCCAGTACTTC.

V is TRBV9 and J is TRBJ2-1; TRBD2 agrees at 12 bases. The CDR3 length is 17 residues. The germline V gene has CDR1 SGDLS and CDR2 YYNGEE. V lost 0 bases to trimming and J lost 4 bases; unmatched junction nucleotides: 5. In DNA, the CDR3 is TGTGCCAGCAGCGTAGCTATAGGGACTAGCGGGTACAATGAGCAGTTCTTC. Its translation is CASSVAIGTSGYNEQFF.

J is TRBJ1-2 and V is TRBV28; possibly TRBD1 for D (5 bases). The ends were cut back, 6 bases at V and 6 bases at J, with 11 bases in the middle. Germline V gene sequence: CDR1 MDHEN, CDR2 SYDVKM. The CDR3 spans 12 residues. The CDR3 DNA is TGTGCCAGCAGAGTCCTGGGGGATGGCTACACCTTC. Translating it yields CASRVLGDGYTF.

This chain joins TRBV28 and TRBJ1-4; D gene unclear. Trimming pared 4 bases from V and 4 bases from J, leaving 13 bases between. The CDR3 is 15 residues long. Germline values: CDR1 MDHEN, CDR2 SYDVKM. CDR3 residues: CASSSPGSLNEKLFF. In DNA form, the CDR3 reads TGTGCCAGCAGTTCCCCCGGGAGTCTTAATGAAAAACTGTTTTTT.

This clone was detected only once. The J gene is TRBJ2-7, the V gene TRBV5-5; possible D gene TRBD1, 6 bases. The CDR3 spans 15 residues. Trimming left V 4 bases short and J 5 bases short, with 19 bases between. The V gene's germline CDR1 is SGHKS and CDR2 YYEKEE (reference sequence). CDR3 in amino acids: CASSQGPGVVNEQYF. In DNA, the CDR3 is TGTGCCAGCAGCCAGGGGCCAGGGGTGGTCAACGAGCAGTACTTC.